This T cell receptor (beta chain) was documented in a study of T cells in Graves' hyperthyroidism and ophthalmopathy. Across the study: Prior to any treatment, at the point of initial diagnosis, peripheral blood was collected. Whole-study findings and limits: From stable hyperthyroidism, ophthalmopathy was separated by a 13 V-J model. Blood also held most thyroid clonotypes expanded beyond 0.001.

In this sample, this clonotype turned up many times. The antigen is not known. There were TCR beta CDR3 regions amplified from RNA transcripts. TCR CDR3 underwent first-round RT-PCR with the HTBI primer set. TCRdb redid the calling of the multiplex PCR reads with MiXCR, one entry per CDR3 protein. Here the sample spans hundreds of thousands of distinct CDR3 sequences, roughly a quarter being singletons. The PBMCs were sourced from fresh peripheral blood (approximately 10 ml). V was pared by 2 bases and J by 6 bases, with 2 bases of the junction left unmatched. CDR3 size: 13 residues. Germline V gene sequence: CDR1 SGHRS, CDR2 YFSETQ.

The sequence was collected from a woman aged 30 to 39 with Graves' ophthalmopathy. The V call is TRBV5-1, the J call TRBJ2-7; 10 nucleotides agree with TRBD1. The sequenced sample was blood. CDR3 in DNA: TGCGCCAGCAGCTTCGACAGGGGGCTCGAGCAGTACTTC. As protein: CASSFDRGLEQYF. The full variable domain, rest sourced from reference TRBV5-1 and TRBJ2-7, is KAGVTQTPRYLIKTRGQQVTLSCSPISGHRSVSWYQQTPGQGLQFLFEYFSETQRNKGNFPGRFSGRQFSNSRSEMNVSTLELGDSALYLCASSFDRGLEQYFGPGTRLTVT.